Below, 18 T cell receptor beta chains from the same sample are listed, as sequenced in a study of OX40 agonist ivuxolimab in advanced cancers. Sequencing used immunoSEQ multiplex PCR; TCRdb keeps in-frame clones, though not all of them. The data show some 64,000 clones, with about 83% seen just once and roughly 0.77% held by the top ten. This specimen was CD4+ or CD8+ T cells sorted from blood, taken in a trial of the OX40 agonist ivuxolimab. The receptors here all came from an adult with an advanced solid tumor such as melanoma, head and neck, liver or kidney cancer.

The J gene is TRBJ2-3, the V gene TRBV11-2; D is undetermined. Trimming left V 5 bases short and J 1 base short, with 10 bases between. The CDR3 has 14 residues. Germline V gives CDR1 SGHAT, CDR2 FQNNGV. CDR3: CASSPHSGTDTQYF. The CDR3 DNA is TGTGCCAGCAGCCCCCATAGTGGCACAGATACGCAGTATTTT.

J is TRBJ2-2 and V is TRBV28, with 9 bases matching TRBD2. The V segment lost 4 bases and the J segment 0 bases; nucleotides outside the gene matches: 3. The CDR3 covers 16 residues. Germline CDR1 MDHEN, CDR2 SYDVKM. Here the CDR3 DNA reads TGTGCCAGCAGTTGGGCGGGAGGGGCGAACACCGGGGAGCTGTTTTTT. It encodes CASSWAGGANTGELFF.

The chain has TRBV18 and TRBJ2-7; 8 nucleotides agree with TRBD1. The CDR3 has 13 residues. The germline V gene encodes CDR1 KGHSH and CDR2 LQKENI. V dropped 4 bases and J dropped 1; count of bases not matched to a gene: 0. The CDR3 coding sequence is TGTGCCAGCTCACGGGACAGGTCCTACGAGCAGTACTTC. Its protein product is CASSRDRSYEQYF.

J is TRBJ1-2 and V is TRBV7-9; D call uncertain. V was cut by 1 base and J by 4 bases, with 10 bases left in between. Looked up from germline, CDR1 is SEHNR and CDR2 is FQNEAQ (reference sequence). The CDR3 length is 14 residues. CDR3 nucleotides: TGTGCCAGCAGCTTAGAGTCTGGCTTCTATGGCTACACCTTC. Residues: CASSLESGFYGYTF.

The V gene is TRBV29-1, the J gene TRBJ2-1, with TRBD2 matching 9 bases. There are 14 residues in the CDR3. V lost 4 bases and J lost 3; bases outside the gene matches: 4. CDR1 is SQVTM and CDR2 is ANQGSEA in the germline V gene. The CDR3 sequence is CSVGAGGIYNEQFF. The CDR3 DNA is TGCAGCGTTGGAGCGGGAGGAATCTACAATGAGCAGTTCTTC.

The chain links TRBV7-3 to TRBJ2-5, with 7 bases that match TRBD1. The CDR3 runs 14 residues. Losses at the gene ends were 5 bases for V and 3 bases for J; bases not matched to a gene: 6. Looked up from germline, CDR1 is SGHTA and CDR2 is FQGTGA. DNA of the CDR3: TGTGCCAGCAGCCTGGGACAGCAGAAAGAGACCCAGTACTTC. Amino acid sequence: CASSLGQQKETQYF.

The rearrangement links TRBV6-1 to TRBJ1-3; a weak D match, TRBD1 (5 bases). Per the germline V gene, CDR1 is MNHNS and CDR2 is SASEGT. The CDR3 has 16 amino acids. V was pared by 3 bases and J by 0 bases, with 12 bases between. The CDR3 is CASSDRAGISGNTIYF. The CDR3 region has the DNA TGTGCCAGCAGTGATCGGGCAGGGATCTCTGGAAACACCATATATTTT.

The chain uses TRBV5-1 and TRBJ2-7; 16 nucleotides agree with TRBD2. V lost 3 bases, J lost 6 bases, and 6 bases stayed unmatched. Germline CDR1 is SGHRS and CDR2 is YFSETQ. This CDR3 has 16 residues. The CDR3 region is CASSSGTSGRAREQYF. CDR3 bases: TGCGCCAGCAGCTCCGGGACTAGCGGGAGGGCCCGCGAGCAGTACTTC.

This chain links TRBV18 with TRBJ2-5, with 12 bases that match TRBD2. Trimming took 4 bases from V and 3 from J; bases not matched to a gene: 0. The CDR3 covers 14 residues. Germline V gene data show CDR1 as KGHSH and CDR2 as LQKENI. The CDR3 nucleotides are TGTGCCAGCTCACGGACTAGCGGGAAAGAGACCCAGTACTTC. Translated: CASSRTSGKETQYF.

The DNA of the CDR3 is TGTGCCAGCAGCCCCGGACAGGGCATCCACGAGCAGTACTTC. Translated: CASSPGQGIHEQYF. The genes are TRBV7-8 and TRBJ2-7; TRBD1 matches at 8 bases. Germline values: CDR1 SGHVS, CDR2 FQNEAQ. The CDR3 runs to 14 residues. V was clipped by 5 bases and J by 5 bases; unmatched bases: 8.

J is TRBJ1-2 and V is TRBV27; 8 bases map to TRBD1. V shed 6 bases, J shed 6 bases, and the junction held 12 bases outside the gene matches. The germline V gene has CDR1 MNHEY and CDR2 SMNVEV (reference sequence). The CDR3 consists of 15 residues. CDR3 DNA sequence: TGTGCCAGCAGGGGGGGAGGGACAGGCGAGGATGGCTACACCTTC. Protein sequence: CASRGGGTGEDGYTF.

This clone was found once. The rearrangement joins TRBV30 to TRBJ2-2, with D unresolved. V was shortened by 1 base and J by 6 bases, with 15 bases between the two germline ends. Germline CDR1 and CDR2: GTSNPN and SVGIG (reference sequence). The CDR3 loop spans 15 amino acids. The CDR3 spells CAWSGPWGTAGELFF. The CDR3 bases are TGTGCCTGGAGTGGCCCTTGGGGAACGGCCGGGGAGCTGTTTTTT.

This rearrangement joins TRBV6-5 to TRBJ1-2, with D perhaps matching TRBD1 (6 bases). The germline V gene encodes CDR1 MNHEY and CDR2 SVGAGI. Trimming took 0 bases from V and 8 from J, leaving 13 bases between them. This CDR3 contains 14 residues. In DNA, the CDR3 is TGTGCCAGCAGTTACTCTAGGGGGGCTAACGGCTACACCTTC. It codes for CASSYSRGANGYTF.

The CDR3 DNA reads TGTGCCAGCAGCCCGGGACTAGCGGGAGAGACCCAGTACTTC. Its protein is CASSPGLAGETQYF. The chain recombines TRBV7-3 with TRBJ2-5; 12 nucleotides align to TRBD2. V shed 5 bases and J 4 bases; nucleotides not matched to a gene: 2. The CDR3 is 14 amino acids. Per the germline V gene, CDR1 is SGHTA and CDR2 is FQGTGA. Full variable domain (missing parts from reference TRBV7-3 and TRBJ2-5): GAGVSQTPSNKVTEKGKYVELRCDPISGHTALYWYRQSLGQGPEFLIYFQGTGAADDSGLPNDRFFAVRPEGSVSTLKIQRTERGDSAVYLCASSPGLAGETQYFGPGTRLLVL.

The CDR3 is CASGTRDEQYF. The CDR3 DNA sequence: TGTGCCAGTGGAACCCGCGACGAGCAGTACTTC. The V and J genes are TRBV28 and TRBJ2-7; D is uncertain. The V and J ends lost 9 bases and 5 bases respectively, with 11 bases between them. The CDR3 runs to 11 residues. Germline CDR1 MDHEN, CDR2 SYDVKM.

This rearrangement joins TRBV2 to TRBJ1-1; D remains ambiguous. The CDR3 is made up of 11 amino acids. From germline, CDR1 is SNHLY and CDR2 FYNNEI. Trimming stripped 3 bases from V and 5 bases from J, with 4 bases between. The CDR3 DNA follows: TGTGCCAGCAGTGAGGCAACTGAAGCTTTCTTT. This translates into CASSEATEAFF. The entire variable domain, with the rest obtained from reference TRBV2 and TRBJ1-1, is as follows: EPEVTQTPSHQVTQMGQEVILRCVPISNHLYFYWYRQILGQKVEFLVSFYNNEISEKSEIFDDQFSVERPDGSNFTLKIRSTKLEDSAMYFCASSEATEAFFGQGTRLTVV.

CDR3 bases: TGTGCCAGCAGGGGAGATACAGGGGGGGCCTACGAGCAGTACTTC. Translated, it gives CASRGDTGGAYEQYF. J is TRBJ2-7 and V is TRBV6-1, with a tentative D call TRBD1 (8 bases). The CDR3 has 15 amino acids. Trimming pared 6 bases from V and 2 bases from J, leaving 17 bases between. Germline V gene lookup returns CDR1 MNHNS and CDR2 SASEGT.

The chain combines TRBV5-1 with TRBJ1-5; D gene uncertain. CDR3 size: 13 residues. V was shortened by 1 base and J by 0 bases, with 2 bases between the two germline ends. CDR1 and CDR2 from the germline V gene are SGHRS and YFSETQ. CDR3 DNA sequence: TGCGCCAGCAGCTTGACTAGCAATCAGCCCCAGCATTTT. It specifies CASSLTSNQPQHF.